Below, 20 T cell receptor beta chains from the same sample are listed, as sequenced in a study of blood T cell repertoires in COVID-19. Using immunoSEQ multiplex PCR, the repertoire was profiled, and TCRdb retains in-frame clones only, with some absent. Among about 120,000 clones listed, over 75% were seen once. The sample taken for sequencing was peripheral blood. Receptor source: a woman older than 75 with acute or convalescent COVID-19.

The J gene is TRBJ1-2, the V gene TRBV29-1; possibly TRBD1 for D (6 bases). V lost 4 bases and J 12 bases, leaving 15 bases between the germline ends. This CDR3 has 11 residues. Per the germline V gene, CDR1 is SQVTM and CDR2 is ANQGSEA. The CDR3 nucleotides read TGCAGCGTTGGCCCACAGGGTGGAAACACCTTC. Amino acid sequence: CSVGPQGGNTF.

The chain couples TRBV27 to TRBJ2-3, with 7 positions matching TRBD2. The CDR3 covers 17 residues. The trim removed 6 bases at V and 3 bases at J, leaving 15 bases unmatched. Germline CDR1 MNHEY, CDR2 SMNVEV (reference sequence). The CDR3 loop reads CASSRPSAGPGTDTQYF. DNA of the CDR3: TGTGCCAGCAGCCGCCCTTCAGCGGGGCCCGGGACAGATACGCAGTATTTT.

The gene calls are TRBV5-1 and TRBJ2-7; 9 bases are a match to TRBD1. The germline V gene has CDR1 SGHRS and CDR2 YFSETQ. The CDR3 extends over 15 amino acids. V was pared by 9 bases and J by 4 bases, with 14 bases of the junction left unmatched. The chain's CDR3 is CATYCRDRVGYEQYF. DNA for the CDR3: TGCGCCACCTACTGCCGGGACAGGGTGGGGTACGAGCAGTACTTC. Supplemented by reference TRBV5-1 and TRBJ2-7, the full variable domain reads KAGVTQTPRYLIKTRGQQVTLSCSPISGHRSVSWYQQTPGQGLQFLFEYFSETQRNKGNFPGRFSGRQFSNSRSEMNVSTLELGDSALYLCATYCRDRVGYEQYFGPGTRLTVT.

V gene TRBV18 combines with J gene TRBJ1-2; the D is unclear. CDR1 and CDR2 from the germline V gene are KGHSH and LQKENI. The CDR3 consists of 13 residues. V lost 6 bases and J lost 8, with 16 bases in between. The CDR3 region is CASSPQTREGYTF. In DNA form, the CDR3 reads TGTGCCAGCTCCCCCCAGACCCGGGAGGGCTACACCTTC.

The chain has TRBV28 and TRBJ1-2; tentative D call: TRBD1 (5 bases). The length of the CDR3 is 13 residues. Germline lookup yields CDR1 MDHEN and CDR2 SYDVKM. V was trimmed by 6 bases and J by 5 bases, leaving 13 bases between them. The CDR3 coding sequence is TGTGCCAGCAGGGTTGGGGGGAAATATGGCTACACCTTC. Its translation: CASRVGGKYGYTF.

CDR3 DNA sequence: TGTGCCAGCTCCTCTGCGGGGGCGAACACCGGGGAGCTGTTTTTT. Amino acid sequence: CASSSAGANTGELFF. This chain uses TRBV18 with TRBJ2-2; 7 nucleotides line up with TRBD2. The V gene end was trimmed by 6 bases and the J gene end by 0 bases; junction bases not matched to a gene: 4. The germline gives CDR1 KGHSH, CDR2 LQKENI. The CDR3 is 15 residues long.

This sequence joins TRBV2 and TRBJ1-2; D not resolved. Germline V CDR1 and CDR2: SNHLY, FYNNEI. This CDR3 is built from 12 residues. Trimming took 5 bases from V and 4 from J, leaving 8 bases between them. CDR3 in amino acids: CASSSRSYGYTF. The CDR3 bases are TGTGCCAGCAGTTCGAGGAGCTATGGCTACACCTTC.

The chain carries TRBV7-9 and TRBJ1-1, with D possibly matching TRBD1 (5 bases). The CDR3 has 12 amino acids. Trimming stripped 4 bases from V and 5 bases from J, with 8 bases between. Germline loops: CDR1 SEHNR, CDR2 FQNEAQ (reference sequence). The CDR3 DNA is TGTGCCAGCAGCTGGGGGGATACTGAAGCTTTCTTT. Amino acids: CASSWGDTEAFF.

V usage is TRBV10-3 and J usage is TRBJ2-7; 7 bases are shared with TRBD1. The germline V gene encodes CDR1 ENHRY and CDR2 SYGVKD. V dropped 3 bases and J dropped 3; count of bases not matched to a gene: 5. This CDR3 is built from 14 residues. In DNA, the CDR3 is TGTGCCATCAGTGAAGTGGGACAGCACTACGAGCAGTACGTC. Translation gives CAISEVGQHYEQYV.

This CDR3 is CASSQDKNREGDYGYTF. The CDR3 coding sequence is TGCGCCAGCAGCCAAGATAAAAACAGGGAGGGGGACTATGGCTACACCTTC. J is TRBJ1-2 and V is TRBV4-1, with D possibly being TRBD1 (6 bases). The CDR3 totals 17 residues. The germline CDR1 and CDR2 sequences are MGHRA and YSYEKL. V dropped 0 bases and J dropped 3 bases, with 17 bases sitting between them.

The chain employs TRBV18 and TRBJ2-4; 7 nucleotides agree with TRBD1. Germline lookup yields CDR1 KGHSH and CDR2 LQKENI. V was pared by 3 bases and J by 8 bases, with 10 bases of the junction left unmatched. The CDR3 spans 15 residues. The CDR3 coding sequence is TGTGCCAGCTCACCCTCGACAGGGAATATGGACATTCAGTACTTC. Translation gives CASSPSTGNMDIQYF.

The chain employs TRBV28 and TRBJ1-1, with 7 bases identical to TRBD1. Trimming removed 6 bases from V and 5 bases from J; junction bases left unmatched: 12. This CDR3 region has 15 residues. The germline CDR1 and CDR2 sequences are MDHEN and SYDVKM. The DNA for the CDR3 is TGTGCCAGCAGCCTGGCAGGGGGGTCCCCAACTGAAGCTTTCTTT. Amino acids: CASSLAGGSPTEAFF.

The rearrangement uses TRBV5-4 and TRBJ1-3; a weak D match, TRBD1 (5 bases). V lost 4 bases and J 0 bases, leaving 8 bases between the germline ends. The germline CDR1 and CDR2 sequences are SGHNT and YYREEE (reference sequence). This CDR3 comprises 14 residues. CDR3 DNA: TGTGCCAGCAGCGCGGACAACTCTGGAAACACCATATATTTT. Translated, it gives CASSADNSGNTIYF.

This clone has only a few counts. The chain employs TRBV5-1 and TRBJ2-3, with 9 bases lining up with TRBD1. The V gene's germline CDR1 is SGHRS and CDR2 YFSETQ. Trimming took 3 bases from V and 4 from J; bases not matched to a gene: 6. The CDR3 is 15 amino acids. This CDR3 is CASSSTGGWSDTQYF. The CDR3 DNA reads TGCGCCAGCAGCTCGACAGGGGGATGGTCAGATACGCAGTATTTT.

The gene calls are TRBV29-1 and TRBJ1-2, with D possibly being TRBD1 (6 bases). There are 12 residues in the CDR3. Trimming left V 3 bases short and J 5 bases short, with 10 bases between. Germline lookup yields CDR1 SQVTM and CDR2 ANQGSEA. CDR3 protein: CSVEAQGYGYTF. CDR3 bases: TGCAGCGTTGAGGCACAGGGTTATGGCTACACCTTC.

This clone was recorded a few times. V gene TRBV27 combines with J gene TRBJ1-1; TRBD1 matches 7 bases. After removal of 6 bases from V and 1 base from J, the junction contained 8 bases not matched to a gene. Germline CDR1 MNHEY, CDR2 SMNVEV (reference sequence). This CDR3 is built from 15 residues. CDR3 amino acids: CASRRQGTENTEAFF. The CDR3 coding sequence is TGTGCCAGCAGACGACAGGGAACGGAGAACACTGAAGCTTTCTTT.

The rearrangement uses TRBV6-5 and TRBJ1-1; D is unresolved. Trimming shortened V by 6 bases and J by 2 bases, and 10 bases separated the two germline ends. The CDR3 sequence is 13 residues long. CDR1 MNHEY and CDR2 SVGAGI come from the germline V gene. CDR3 protein: CASSIDFNTEAFF. In DNA, the CDR3 is TGTGCCAGCAGCATTGACTTCAACACTGAAGCTTTCTTT.

In its sample, this clone was seen a few times. This chain links TRBV5-5 with TRBJ1-2, with D tentatively TRBD1 (6 bases). V shed 5 bases and J shed 3 bases, with 17 bases lying between them. Germline assignment: CDR1 SGHKS and CDR2 YYEKEE (reference sequence). This CDR3 region has 15 residues. This chain's CDR3 is CASSYGTIGDYGYTF. As DNA, the CDR3 is TGTGCCAGCAGTTATGGGACAATCGGAGACTATGGCTACACCTTC.

The table lists this clone with a count of one. This chain connects TRBV5-1 to TRBJ1-2; 9 nucleotides align to TRBD1. CDR3 length equals 15 residues. Trimming took 3 bases from V and 6 from J; bases not matched to a gene: 9. Germline CDR1 and CDR2: SGHRS and YFSETQ. In nucleotides, the CDR3 is TGCGCCAGCAGCTCACAGGGGGCGAACTCGGATGGCTACACCTTC. It is translated as CASSSQGANSDGYTF.

V gene TRBV4-1 combines with J gene TRBJ1-6, with unresolved D. Per germline, CDR1 MGHRA and CDR2 YSYEKL. CDR3 size: 14 residues. Deletions cut 0 bases from V and 9 bases from J, with 9 bases between. The CDR3 region is CASSQDHVSSPLHF. The CDR3, as DNA: TGCGCCAGCAGCCAAGATCATGTGAGTTCACCCCTCCACTTT.